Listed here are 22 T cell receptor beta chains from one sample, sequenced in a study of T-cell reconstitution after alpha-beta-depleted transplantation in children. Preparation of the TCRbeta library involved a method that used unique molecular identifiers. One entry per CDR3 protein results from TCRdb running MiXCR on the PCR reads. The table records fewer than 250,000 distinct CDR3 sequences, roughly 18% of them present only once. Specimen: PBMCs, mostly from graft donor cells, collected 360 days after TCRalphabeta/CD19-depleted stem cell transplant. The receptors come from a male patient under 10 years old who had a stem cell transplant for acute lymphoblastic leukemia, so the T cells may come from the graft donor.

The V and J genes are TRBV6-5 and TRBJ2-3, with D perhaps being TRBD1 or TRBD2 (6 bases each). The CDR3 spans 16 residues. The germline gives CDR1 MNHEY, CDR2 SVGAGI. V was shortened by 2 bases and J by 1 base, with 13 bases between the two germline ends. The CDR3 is CASSYPGALGTDTQYF. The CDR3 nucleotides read TGTGCCAGCAGTTACCCGGGGGCTCTCGGCACAGATACGCAGTATTTT.

The CDR3: CASSFTGGGLTLNEQFF. DNA for the CDR3: TGTGCCAGCAGCTTTACAGGGGGCGGGTTGACCCTCAATGAGCAGTTCTTC. The V and J genes are TRBV7-2 and TRBJ2-1; 9 bases align to TRBD1. Germline CDR1 is SGHTA and CDR2 is FQGNSA. Germline trimming cut 3 bases from V and 6 bases from J; bases unmatched to any gene: 12. The CDR3 covers 17 residues. Full variable domain (remainder filled in from reference TRBV7-2 and TRBJ2-1): GAGVSQSPSNKVTEKGKDVELRCDPISGHTALYWYRQSLGQGLEFLIYFQGNSAPDKSGLPSDRFSAERTGGSVSTLTIQRTQQEDSAVYLCASSFTGGGLTLNEQFFGPGTRLTVL.

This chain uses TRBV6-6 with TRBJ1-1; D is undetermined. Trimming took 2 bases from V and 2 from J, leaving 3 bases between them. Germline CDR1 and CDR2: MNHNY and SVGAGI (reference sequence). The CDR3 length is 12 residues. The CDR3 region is CASSYDNTEAFF. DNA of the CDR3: TGTGCCAGCAGTTACGATAACACTGAAGCTTTCTTT.

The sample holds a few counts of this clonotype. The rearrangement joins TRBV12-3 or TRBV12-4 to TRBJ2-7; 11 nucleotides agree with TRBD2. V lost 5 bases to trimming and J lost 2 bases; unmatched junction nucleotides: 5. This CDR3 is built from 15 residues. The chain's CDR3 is CASSPLAGGAYEQYF. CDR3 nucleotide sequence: TGTGCCAGCAGTCCTCTAGCGGGGGGCGCCTACGAGCAGTACTTC.

CDR3 sequence reads: CSARDPGQGAEDTEAFF. The CDR3, as DNA: TGCAGTGCTAGAGATCCGGGACAGGGGGCTGAGGACACTGAAGCTTTCTTT. The chain employs TRBV20-1 and TRBJ1-1, with 12 bases that match TRBD1. This CDR3 has 17 amino acids. Germline loops: CDR1 DFQATT, CDR2 SNEGSKA (reference sequence). Trimming at V came to 0 bases and at J to 3 bases, leaving 8 bases not matched to a gene.

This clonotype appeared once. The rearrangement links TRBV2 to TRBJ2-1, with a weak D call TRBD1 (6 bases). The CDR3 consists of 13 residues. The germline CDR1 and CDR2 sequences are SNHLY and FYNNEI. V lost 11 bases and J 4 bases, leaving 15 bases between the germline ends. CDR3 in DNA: TGTGCCGTTAGGGCAGGGGTTTACAATGAGCAGTTCTTC. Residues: CAVRAGVYNEQFF.

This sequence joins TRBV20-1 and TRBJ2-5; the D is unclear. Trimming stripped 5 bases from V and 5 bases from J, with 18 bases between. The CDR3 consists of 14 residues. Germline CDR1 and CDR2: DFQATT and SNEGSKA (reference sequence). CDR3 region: CSAWTLGRRETQYF. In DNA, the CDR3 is TGCAGTGCTTGGACCCTCGGGCGACGGGAGACCCAGTACTTC.

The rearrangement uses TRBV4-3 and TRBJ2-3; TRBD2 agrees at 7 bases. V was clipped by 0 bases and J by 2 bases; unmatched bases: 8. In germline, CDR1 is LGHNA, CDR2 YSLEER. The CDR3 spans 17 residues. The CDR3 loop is CASSQDRGVAFTDTQYF. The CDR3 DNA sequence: TGCGCCAGCAGCCAAGATCGGGGGGTCGCTTTCACAGATACGCAGTATTTT.

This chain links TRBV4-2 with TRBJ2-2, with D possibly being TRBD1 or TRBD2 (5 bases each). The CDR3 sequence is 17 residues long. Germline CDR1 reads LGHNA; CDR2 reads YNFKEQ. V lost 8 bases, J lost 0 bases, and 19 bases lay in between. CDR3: CASGPGDLSSNTGELFF. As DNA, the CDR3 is TGTGCCAGCGGCCCCGGGGACCTTAGCTCGAACACCGGGGAGCTGTTTTTT.

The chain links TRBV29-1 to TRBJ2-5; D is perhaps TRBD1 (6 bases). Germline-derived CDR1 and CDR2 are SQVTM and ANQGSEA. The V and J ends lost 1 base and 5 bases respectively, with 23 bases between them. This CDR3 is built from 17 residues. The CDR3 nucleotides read TGCAGCGTTGAAGCCGACCAATTCCAGGGGTCAGTGGAGACCCAGTACTTC. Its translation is CSVEADQFQGSVETQYF.

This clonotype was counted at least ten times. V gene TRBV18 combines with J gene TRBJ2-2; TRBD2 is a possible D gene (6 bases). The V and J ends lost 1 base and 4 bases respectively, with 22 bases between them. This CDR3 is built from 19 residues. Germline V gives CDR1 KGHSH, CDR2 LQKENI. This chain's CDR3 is CASSPQSLLFGGVTGELFF. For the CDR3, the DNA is TGTGCCAGCTCACCACAATCGCTCTTATTCGGAGGGGTCACCGGGGAGCTGTTTTTT. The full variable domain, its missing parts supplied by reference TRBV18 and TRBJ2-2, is NAGVMQNPRHLVRRRGQEARLRCSPMKGHSHVYWYRQLPEEGLKFMVYLQKENIIDESGMPKERFSAEFPKEGPSILRIQQVVRGDSAAYFCASSPQSLLFGGVTGELFFGEGSRLTVL.

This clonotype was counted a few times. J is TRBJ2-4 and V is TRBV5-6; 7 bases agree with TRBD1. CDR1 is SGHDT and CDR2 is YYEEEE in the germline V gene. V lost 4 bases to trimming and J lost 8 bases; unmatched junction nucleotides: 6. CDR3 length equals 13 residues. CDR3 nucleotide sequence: TGTGCCAGCAGCCCGACAGGGAGCGACATTCAGTACTTC. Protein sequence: CASSPTGSDIQYF. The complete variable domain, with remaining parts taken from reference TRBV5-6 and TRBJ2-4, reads DAGVTQSPTHLIKTRGQQVTLRCSPKSGHDTVSWYQQALGQGPQFIFQYYEEEERQRGNFPDRFSGHQFPNYSSELNVNALLLGDSALYLCASSPTGSDIQYFGAGTRLSVL.

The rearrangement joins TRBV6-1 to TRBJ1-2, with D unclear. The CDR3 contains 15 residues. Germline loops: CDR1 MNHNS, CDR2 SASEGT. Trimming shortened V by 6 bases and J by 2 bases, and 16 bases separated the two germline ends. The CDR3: CASRVVPRPNYGYTF. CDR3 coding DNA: TGTGCCAGCAGGGTGGTCCCTAGGCCCAACTATGGCTACACCTTC.

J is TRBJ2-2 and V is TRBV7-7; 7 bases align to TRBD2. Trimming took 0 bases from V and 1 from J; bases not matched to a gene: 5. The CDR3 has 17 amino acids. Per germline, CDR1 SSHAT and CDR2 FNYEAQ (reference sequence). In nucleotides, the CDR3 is TGTGCCAGCAGCTTAGCGGCTAGCGGCCTGAACACCGGGGAGCTGTTTTTT. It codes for CASSLAASGLNTGELFF.

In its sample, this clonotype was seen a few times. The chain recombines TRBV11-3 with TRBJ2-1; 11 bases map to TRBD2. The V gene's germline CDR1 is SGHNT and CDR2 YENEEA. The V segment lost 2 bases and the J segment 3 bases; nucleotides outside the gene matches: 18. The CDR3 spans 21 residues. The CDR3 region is CASSLLGGSALAGGVYNEQFF. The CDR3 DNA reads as TGTGCCAGCAGCTTATTGGGCGGGTCTGCGCTAGCGGGGGGCGTCTACAATGAGCAGTTCTTC.

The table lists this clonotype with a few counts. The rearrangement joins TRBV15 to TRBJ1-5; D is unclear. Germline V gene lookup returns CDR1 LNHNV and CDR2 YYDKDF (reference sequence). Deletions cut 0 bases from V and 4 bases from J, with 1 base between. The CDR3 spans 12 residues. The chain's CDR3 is CATSRDNQPQHF. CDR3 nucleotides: TGTGCCACCAGCAGAGATAATCAGCCCCAGCATTTT.

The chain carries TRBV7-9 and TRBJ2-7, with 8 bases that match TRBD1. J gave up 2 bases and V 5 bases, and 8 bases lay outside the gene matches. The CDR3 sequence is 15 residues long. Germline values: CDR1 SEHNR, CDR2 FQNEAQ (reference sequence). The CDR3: CASSLPGQVPYEQYF. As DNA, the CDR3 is TGTGCCAGCAGCCTTCCGGGACAGGTCCCCTACGAGCAGTACTTC. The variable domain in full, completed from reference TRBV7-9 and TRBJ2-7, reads DTGVSQNPRHKITKRGQNVTFRCDPISEHNRLYWYRQTLGQGPEFLTYFQNEAQLEKSRLLSDRFSAERPKGSFSTLEIQRTEQGDSAMYLCASSLPGQVPYEQYFGPGTRLTVT.

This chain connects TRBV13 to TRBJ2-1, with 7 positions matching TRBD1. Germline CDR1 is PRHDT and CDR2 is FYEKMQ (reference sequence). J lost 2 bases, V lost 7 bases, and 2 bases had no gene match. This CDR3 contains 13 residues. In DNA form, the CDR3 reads TGTGCCAGCACTGGACAGGCCTACAATGAGCAGTTCTTC. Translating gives CASTGQAYNEQFF.

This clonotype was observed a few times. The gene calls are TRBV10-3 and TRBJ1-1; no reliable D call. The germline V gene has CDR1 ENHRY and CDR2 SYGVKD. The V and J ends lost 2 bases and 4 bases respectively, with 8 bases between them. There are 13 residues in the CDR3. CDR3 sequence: CAISEVRITEAFF. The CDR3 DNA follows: TGTGCCATCAGTGAGGTCAGGATCACTGAAGCTTTCTTT.

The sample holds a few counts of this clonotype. This CDR3 is CASSFVTSSVNEKLFF. The CDR3 coding sequence is TGTGCCAGCAGTTTTGTAACGTCCAGCGTTAATGAAAAACTGTTTTTT. The rearrangement joins TRBV27 to TRBJ1-4; D gene ambiguous. Germline V lookup: CDR1 MNHEY, CDR2 SMNVEV (reference sequence). CDR3 length: 16 residues. Trimming shortened V by 3 bases and J by 4 bases, and 15 bases separated the two germline ends.

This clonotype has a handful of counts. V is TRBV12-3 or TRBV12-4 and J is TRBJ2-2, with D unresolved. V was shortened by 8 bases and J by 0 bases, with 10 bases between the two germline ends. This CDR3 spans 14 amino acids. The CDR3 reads CASPRMSNTGELFF. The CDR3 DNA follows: TGTGCCAGCCCTAGGATGTCGAACACCGGGGAGCTGTTTTTT.

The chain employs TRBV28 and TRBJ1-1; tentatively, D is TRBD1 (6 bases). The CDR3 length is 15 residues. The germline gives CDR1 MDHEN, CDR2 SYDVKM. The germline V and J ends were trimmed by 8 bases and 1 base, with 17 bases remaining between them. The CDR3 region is CASGRGGFSNTEAFF. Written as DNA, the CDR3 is TGTGCCAGCGGCAGGGGAGGGTTTTCGAACACTGAAGCTTTCTTT.